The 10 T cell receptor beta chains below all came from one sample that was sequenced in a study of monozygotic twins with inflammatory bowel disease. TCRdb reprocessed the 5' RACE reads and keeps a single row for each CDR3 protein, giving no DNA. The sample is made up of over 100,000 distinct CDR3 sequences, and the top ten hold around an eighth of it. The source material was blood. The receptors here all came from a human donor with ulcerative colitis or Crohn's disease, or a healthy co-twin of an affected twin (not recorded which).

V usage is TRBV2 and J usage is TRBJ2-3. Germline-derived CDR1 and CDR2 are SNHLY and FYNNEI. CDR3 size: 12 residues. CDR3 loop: CASSVSGETQYF.

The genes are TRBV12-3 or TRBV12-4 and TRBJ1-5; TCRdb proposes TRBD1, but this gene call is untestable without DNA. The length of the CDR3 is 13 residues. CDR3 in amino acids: CASTPSLNQPQHF.

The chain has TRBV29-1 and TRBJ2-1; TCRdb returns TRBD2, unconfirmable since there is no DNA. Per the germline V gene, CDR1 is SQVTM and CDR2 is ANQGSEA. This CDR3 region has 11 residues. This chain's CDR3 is CSVTGEDEQFF.

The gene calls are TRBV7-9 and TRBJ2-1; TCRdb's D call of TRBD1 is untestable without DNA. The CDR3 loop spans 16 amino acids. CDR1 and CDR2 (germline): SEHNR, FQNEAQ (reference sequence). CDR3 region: CASSLAQGMSYNEQFF.

Here the CDR3 reads CASSPTGEYYEQYF. The V call is TRBV18, the J call TRBJ2-7. Germline V gene lookup returns CDR1 KGHSH and CDR2 LQKENI. CDR3 size: 14 residues.

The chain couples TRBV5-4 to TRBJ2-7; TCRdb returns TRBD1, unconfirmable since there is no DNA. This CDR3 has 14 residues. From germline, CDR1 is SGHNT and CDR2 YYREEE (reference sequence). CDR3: CASSLRNRVHEQYF.

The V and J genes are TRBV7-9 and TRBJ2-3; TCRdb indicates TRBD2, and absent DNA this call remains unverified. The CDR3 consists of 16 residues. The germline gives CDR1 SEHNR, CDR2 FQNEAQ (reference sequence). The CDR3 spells CASSFFGRDRPDTQYF.

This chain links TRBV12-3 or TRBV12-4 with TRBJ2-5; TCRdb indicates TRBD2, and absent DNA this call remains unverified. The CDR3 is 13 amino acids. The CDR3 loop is CASRAFSPETQYF.

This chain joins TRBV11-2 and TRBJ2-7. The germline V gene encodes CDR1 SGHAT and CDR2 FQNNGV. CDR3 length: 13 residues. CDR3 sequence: CASSPIFRDGQYF.

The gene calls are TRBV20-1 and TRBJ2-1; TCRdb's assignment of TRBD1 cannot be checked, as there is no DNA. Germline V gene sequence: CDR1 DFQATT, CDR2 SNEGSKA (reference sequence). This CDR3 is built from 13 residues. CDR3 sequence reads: CSATAGGYNEQFF.